This TCR beta chain was sequenced during a study of shared clonotypes between healthy human individuals. About the study: A couple of women and a few men aged 18 to 49 made up the donors.

Replicate PCRs for sorted subsets used around 200 ng DNA; this equaled 30,000 to 35,000 T cell genomes. Sequencing used immunoSEQ multiplex PCR; TCRdb keeps in-frame clones, though not all of them. Altogether around 2.1 million clones are present, around 93% being singletons, with the ten largest covering more than 1.5%. Details on this clone: What it binds is unknown.

Findings and caveats of the study: Inspection by rarefaction showed sorted-subset sequencing to be incomplete despite large depth. Researchers found naive subsets generally carried larger estimated richness than memory subsets.

As defined, naive CD8 cells were CD45RO-negative and positively selected for CCR7, with terminally differentiated effector memory CD45RA+ cells excluded. This CDR3 contains 16 residues. V shed 2 bases, J shed 5 bases, and the junction held 7 bases outside the gene matches. Germline CDR1 KGHSH, CDR2 LQKENI. This sequence originates from a man younger than 30 in good health. Some clones in this sample may be carry-over from other donors' samples. Sequenced: naive CD8+ T cells from PBMCs. V gene TRBV18 combines with J gene TRBJ1-4, with 8 bases aligning to TRBD1. The CDR3 DNA follows: TGTGCCAGCTCACCATCCAGGGGGCTGGGAAATGAAAAACTGTTTTTT. This translates into CASSPSRGLGNEKLFF.